These T cell receptor beta chains were read from a single sample in a study of blood T cell repertoires in COVID-19. Measured with immunoSEQ multiplex PCR; TCRdb has only the in-frame clones, and not every one. The sample has around 320,000 clones, about 85% seen once; the top ten hold about 2%. The sequenced sample was peripheral blood. These receptors all stem from a man aged 18 to 29 with active or convalescent COVID-19. The CDR3 runs from the conserved cysteine through the conserved F or W. D genes are given only for firm matches. Where a row states a size, it is once, few, many or the class of an expanded clone; other rows omit it.

abundance: .
d_gene: TRBD2
j_gene: TRBJ2-7
v_gene: TRBV18
CDR3nt: TGTGCCAGCTCACCAACCACTAGCGGGGCTTCCTACGAGCAGTACTTC
CDR3aa: CASSPTTSGASYEQYF

abundance: .
d_gene: TRBD1
j_gene: TRBJ1-6
v_gene: TRBV27
CDR3nt: TGTGCCAGCAGACCCGGGACAGGGTACTCACCCCTCCACTTT
CDR3aa: CASRPGTGYSPLHF

abundance: .
d_gene: TRBD2
j_gene: TRBJ2-2
v_gene: TRBV28
CDR3nt: TGTGCCAGCAGTTTATCACGGGGTAGCGGGGGCACCGGGGAGCTGTTTTTT
CDR3aa: CASSLSRGSGGTGELFF

abundance: .
d_gene: .
j_gene: TRBJ2-2
v_gene: TRBV5-4
CDR3nt: TGTGCCAGCAGCAAAACAGCGAACACCGGGGAGCTGTTTTTT
CDR3aa: CASSKTANTGELFF

abundance: .
d_gene: .
j_gene: TRBJ2-1
v_gene: TRBV7-8
CDR3nt: TGTGCCAGCAGCCTCGCTCGGGTAGCGGTGTACAATGAGCAGTTCTTC
CDR3aa: CASSLARVAVYNEQFF

abundance: .
d_gene: TRBD1
j_gene: TRBJ1-2
v_gene: TRBV24-1
CDR3nt: TGTGCCACCAGTGCCAAACCGGGACAGGTGAACAATTTCTATGGCTACACCTTC
CDR3aa: CATSAKPGQVNNFYGYTF

abundance: .
d_gene: TRBD1
j_gene: TRBJ2-4
v_gene: TRBV28
CDR3nt: TGTGCCAGCAGTGACAGGGGGCTCCTTGACATTCAGTACTTC
CDR3aa: CASSDRGLLDIQYF

abundance: .
d_gene: TRBD2
j_gene: TRBJ2-1
v_gene: TRBV11-2
CDR3nt: TGTGCCAGCAGCTTCCAGGGACTAGTCAATGAGCAGTTCTTC
CDR3aa: CASSFQGLVNEQFF

abundance: once
d_gene: TRBD1
j_gene: TRBJ2-3
v_gene: TRBV7-2
CDR3nt: TGTGCCAGCAGCTTCGACAGGGGCACAGATACGCAGTATTTT
CDR3aa: CASSFDRGTDTQYF

abundance: .
d_gene: .
j_gene: TRBJ2-1
v_gene: TRBV19
CDR3nt: TGTGCCAGTACCACGGAGGGATGGAATGAGCAGTTCTTC
CDR3aa: CASTTEGWNEQFF

abundance: .
d_gene: TRBD1
j_gene: TRBJ1-1
v_gene: TRBV5-1
CDR3nt: TGCGCCAGCAGCTTCCAGGGGGCGAATACTGAAGCTTTCTTT
CDR3aa: CASSFQGANTEAFF

abundance: .
d_gene: .
j_gene: TRBJ1-5
v_gene: TRBV5-8
CDR3nt: TGTGCCAGCAGCTTCGACAAGCCCGTTTTCGGCAATCAGCCCCAGCATTTT
CDR3aa: CASSFDKPVFGNQPQHF

abundance: .
d_gene: .
j_gene: TRBJ1-1
v_gene: TRBV18
CDR3nt: TGTGCCAGCTCACCAGGGGGGGTTGAAGCTTTCTTT
CDR3aa: CASSPGGVEAFF

abundance: .
d_gene: .
j_gene: TRBJ1-5
v_gene: TRBV7-2
CDR3nt: TGTGCCAGCAGCTTAGCGACCCTAGGACGGACAGAATATTATAGCAATCAGCCCCAGCATTTT
CDR3aa: CASSLATLGRTEYYSNQPQHF

abundance: .
d_gene: .
j_gene: TRBJ1-2
v_gene: TRBV15
CDR3nt: TGTGCCACCAGCAGAGATCGGGGAATCGACTATGGCTACACCTTC
CDR3aa: CATSRDRGIDYGYTF

abundance: .
d_gene: .
j_gene: TRBJ1-1
v_gene: TRBV19
CDR3nt: TGTGCCAGTAGTATTCTTGCCAGGGGAGACACTGAAGCTTTCTTT
CDR3aa: CASSILARGDTEAFF

abundance: .
d_gene: TRBD1
j_gene: TRBJ1-2
v_gene: TRBV5-1
CDR3nt: TGCGCCAGCAGGGGACGGGACAGGGCTGGCTATGGCTACACCTTC
CDR3aa: CASRGRDRAGYGYTF

abundance: .
d_gene: TRBD2
j_gene: TRBJ2-2
v_gene: TRBV6-2/TRBV6-3
CDR3nt: TGTGCCAGCAGTTCCTCGGGACTAGCGGGATCCGGGGAGCTGTTTTTT
CDR3aa: CASSSSGLAGSGELFF

abundance: .
d_gene: .
j_gene: TRBJ1-1
v_gene: TRBV18
CDR3nt: TGTGCCAGCTCAAAGACAGAGAACACTGAAGCTTTCTTT
CDR3aa: CASSKTENTEAFF

abundance: .
d_gene: TRBD1
j_gene: TRBJ2-2
v_gene: TRBV7-9
CDR3nt: TGTGCCAGCAGGGCACAGGGGGCGCAGAGTGTCGGGGAGCTGTTTTTT
CDR3aa: CASRAQGAQSVGELFF

abundance: .
d_gene: TRBD1
j_gene: TRBJ1-3
v_gene: TRBV6-5
CDR3nt: TGTGCCAGCAGTTTAACCGGGACAGGGTCTGGAAACACCATATATTTT
CDR3aa: CASSLTGTGSGNTIYF

abundance: .
d_gene: .
j_gene: TRBJ1-3
v_gene: TRBV2
CDR3nt: TGTGCCAGCACAGGGGCCTCTGGAAACACCATATATTTT
CDR3aa: CASTGASGNTIYF

abundance: .
d_gene: .
j_gene: TRBJ2-7
v_gene: TRBV2
CDR3nt: TGTGCCAGCAGGGGAGAACCCACCTACGAGCAGTACTTC
CDR3aa: CASRGEPTYEQYF

abundance: .
d_gene: TRBD1
j_gene: TRBJ1-2
v_gene: TRBV6-6
CDR3nt: TGTGCCAGCAGTTACTCTGGGACAGACTATGGCTACACCTTC
CDR3aa: CASSYSGTDYGYTF

abundance: .
d_gene: TRBD1
j_gene: TRBJ2-1
v_gene: TRBV19
CDR3nt: TGTGCCAGTAGTACCCGACAGGGGTACAATGAGCAGTTCTTC
CDR3aa: CASSTRQGYNEQFF

abundance: .
d_gene: TRBD1
j_gene: TRBJ2-1
v_gene: TRBV5-1
CDR3nt: TGCGCCAGCAGCCACGAAGGGGGACAGGGGAGCTACAATGAGCAGTTCTTC
CDR3aa: CASSHEGGQGSYNEQFF

abundance: .
d_gene: .
j_gene: TRBJ1-1
v_gene: TRBV11-2
CDR3nt: TGTGCCAGCAGCCCCAGGGGCGGCACTGAAGCTTTCTTT
CDR3aa: CASSPRGGTEAFF

abundance: few
d_gene: TRBD2
j_gene: TRBJ2-1
v_gene: TRBV15
CDR3nt: TGTGCCACCAGCAGTCCTAGCGGCCGGAATGAGCAGTTCTTC
CDR3aa: CATSSPSGRNEQFF

abundance: .
d_gene: TRBD2
j_gene: TRBJ2-3
v_gene: TRBV6-2/TRBV6-3
CDR3nt: TGTGCCAGCAGTTACGTGGCTAGCGGGGAGGGGGGCACAGATACGCAGTATTTT
CDR3aa: CASSYVASGEGGTDTQYF

abundance: .
d_gene: TRBD1
j_gene: TRBJ1-1
v_gene: TRBV4-3
CDR3nt: TGCGCCAGCAGCCAAGTACAGGGGAGCAGTAACACTGAAGCTTTCTTT
CDR3aa: CASSQVQGSSNTEAFF

abundance: .
d_gene: TRBD1
j_gene: TRBJ2-1
v_gene: TRBV2
CDR3nt: TGTGCCAGCATCCGGGACAGGGCTATAAATGAGCAGTTCTTC
CDR3aa: CASIRDRAINEQFF